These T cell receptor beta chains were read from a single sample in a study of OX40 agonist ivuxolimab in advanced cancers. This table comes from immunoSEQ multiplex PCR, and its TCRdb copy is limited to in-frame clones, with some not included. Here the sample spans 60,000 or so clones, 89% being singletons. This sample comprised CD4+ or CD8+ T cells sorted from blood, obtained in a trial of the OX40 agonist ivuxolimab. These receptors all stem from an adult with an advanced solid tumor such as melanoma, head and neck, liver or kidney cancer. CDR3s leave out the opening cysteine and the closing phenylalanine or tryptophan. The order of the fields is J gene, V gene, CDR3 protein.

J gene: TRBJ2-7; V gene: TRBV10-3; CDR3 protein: AISEDSYDEQY
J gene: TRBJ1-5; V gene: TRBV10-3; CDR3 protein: AISEGVGSNQPQH
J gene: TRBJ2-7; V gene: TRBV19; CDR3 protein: ASSIVLAGAYEQY
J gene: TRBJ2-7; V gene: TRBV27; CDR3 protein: ASSLVSGSSYEQY
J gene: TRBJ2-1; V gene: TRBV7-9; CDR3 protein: ASSLWGLAENEQF
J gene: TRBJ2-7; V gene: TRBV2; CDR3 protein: ASIRRESYEQY
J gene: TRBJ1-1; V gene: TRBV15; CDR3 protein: ATSSHGTGNTEAF
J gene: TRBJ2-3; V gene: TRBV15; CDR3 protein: ATSRDGPDTQY
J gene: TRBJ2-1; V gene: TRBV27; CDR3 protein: ASSFLTSGGPNEQF
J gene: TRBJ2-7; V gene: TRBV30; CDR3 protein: AWAPTPIMVGFYEQY
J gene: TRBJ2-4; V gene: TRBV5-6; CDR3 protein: ASSLEQLGPQGIQY
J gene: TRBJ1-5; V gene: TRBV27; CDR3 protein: ASSLRGYQPQH
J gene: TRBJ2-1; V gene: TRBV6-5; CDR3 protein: ASSYSDAAKQF
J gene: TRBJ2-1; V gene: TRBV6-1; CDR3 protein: ASSEPSGGAAYNEQF
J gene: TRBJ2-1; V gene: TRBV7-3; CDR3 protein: ASSSTGGVGIDEQF
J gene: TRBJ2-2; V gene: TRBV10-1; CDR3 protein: ASSESIGSSTLGTGELF
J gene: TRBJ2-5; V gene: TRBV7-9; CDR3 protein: ASSPLPGQETQY
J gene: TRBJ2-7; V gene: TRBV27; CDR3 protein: ASTPGSTYEQY